These 26 T cell receptor beta chains were sequenced from one sample in a study of cytomegalovirus exposure and HLA in healthy donors. The PCR used 60 Vbeta and 13 Jbeta primers. The method was immunoSEQ multiplex PCR; TCRdb's version includes in-frame clones alone and lacks a portion of them. Of some 130,000 clones in the sample, approximately 77% are singletons; the top ten hold approximately 2%. Specimen: PBMCs. Every receptor here comes from a man aged 25 to 45 in good health and CMV-seronegative.

The chain combines TRBV30 with TRBJ2-4; weak D call: TRBD2 (7 bases). This CDR3 is built from 17 residues. The germline V gene encodes CDR1 GTSNPN and CDR2 SVGIG (reference sequence). V lost 4 bases and J lost 0, with 19 bases in between. This CDR3 is CAWKEGGRLLAKNIQYF. The DNA of the CDR3 is TGTGCCTGGAAAGAGGGGGGGCGATTATTAGCCAAAAACATTCAGTACTTC.

The chain joins TRBV6-4 to TRBJ2-3, with D possibly TRBD1 on 5 matching bases. This CDR3 has 14 residues. Germline V gives CDR1 MRHNA, CDR2 SNTAGT. Trimming stripped 5 bases from V and 2 bases from J, with 11 bases between. The CDR3 bases are TGTGCCAGCAGTTGGACACCCCCCACAGATACGCAGTATTTT. It codes for CASSWTPPTDTQYF.

CDR3 coding DNA: TGTGCCAGCAGTCCCCCCGGGCGGGGGTACCAGCCCCAGCATTTT. Its protein product is CASSPPGRGYQPQHF. The J gene is TRBJ1-5, the V gene TRBV28, with a possible D match to TRBD1 (5 bases). The length of the CDR3 is 15 residues. V dropped 5 bases and J dropped 7 bases, with 18 bases sitting between them. The germline V gene encodes CDR1 MDHEN and CDR2 SYDVKM.

This chain uses TRBV5-4 with TRBJ1-2; D possibly corresponds to TRBD1 (6 bases). The CDR3 is made up of 13 amino acids. Germline CDR1 is SGHNT and CDR2 is YYREEE (reference sequence). Trimming stripped 1 base from V and 2 bases from J, with 6 bases between. CDR3 DNA: TGTGCCAGCAGCTTGCAGGGGAACTATGGCTACACCTTC. Its translation: CASSLQGNYGYTF.

This clone was counted a few times. This chain connects TRBV11-2 to TRBJ2-7; 8 bases fit TRBD2. V was pared by 3 bases and J by 1 base, with 8 bases of the junction left unmatched. The CDR3 is 16 amino acids. Per the germline V gene, CDR1 is SGHAT and CDR2 is FQNNGV. Here the CDR3 reads CASSLQLAVNSYEQYF. For the CDR3, the DNA is TGTGCCAGCAGCTTGCAACTAGCGGTAAATTCCTACGAGCAGTACTTC.

For this clone: One junction end disagrees with the germline gene, perhaps due to a read error. The J gene is TRBJ2-3, the V gene TRBV2; tentatively, D is TRBD2 (5 bases). This CDR3 is built from 14 residues. Germline CDR1 and CDR2: SNHLY and FYNNEI. CDR3 sequence: CASSLDWVTHTQYF. CDR3 coding DNA: TGTGCCAGCAGTTTGGACTGGGTCACACATACGCAGTATTTT.

The chain is built from TRBV9 and TRBJ2-2; 8 bases are a match to TRBD2. V was pared by 0 bases and J by 5 bases, with 3 bases of the junction left unmatched. The CDR3 loop spans 15 amino acids. CDR1 and CDR2 from the germline V gene are SGDLS and YYNGEE. The CDR3 DNA reads as TGTGCCAGCAGCGTAGTAGGGACTAGTACCGGGGAGCTGTTTTTT. Its protein product is CASSVVGTSTGELFF.

The chain links TRBV11-3 to TRBJ2-1, with 7 bases identical to TRBD2. Germline V gene sequence: CDR1 SGHNT, CDR2 YENEEA. The V segment lost 1 base and the J segment 5 bases; nucleotides outside the gene matches: 14. This CDR3 contains 18 residues. Here the CDR3 DNA reads TGTGCCAGCAGCTTAGGACTAGCAGGAGGGCTGACTCACAATGAGCAGTTCTTC. Protein sequence: CASSLGLAGGLTHNEQFF.

The rearrangement uses TRBV10-3 and TRBJ2-5; D remains ambiguous. Per germline, CDR1 ENHRY and CDR2 SYGVKD. The CDR3 runs to 13 residues. With 7 bases removed from V and 2 bases from J, the gap between germline ends came to 11 bases. This chain's CDR3 is CAINNNGQETQYF. The CDR3 DNA follows: TGTGCCATCAATAATAACGGGCAAGAGACCCAGTACTTC.

CDR3 DNA: TGTGCTAGTGGTTTGATGTGGCTAGCGGGCGGCAATGAGCAGTTCTTC. As protein: CASGLMWLAGGNEQFF. This chain uses TRBV12-5 with TRBJ2-1; 8 nucleotides match TRBD2. CDR3 length equals 16 residues. Germline CDR1 LGHNT, CDR2 FRNRAP. Unmatched junction bases numbered 9, after V lost 2 bases and J lost 6 bases.

The chain uses TRBV6-4 and TRBJ1-2; no definite D call. V was trimmed by 0 bases and J by 7 bases, leaving 9 bases between them. Germline V gives CDR1 MRHNA, CDR2 SNTAGT. This CDR3 is built from 13 residues. The CDR3 spells CASSDSTSGGYTF. Here the CDR3 DNA reads TGTGCCAGCAGTGACTCTACAAGCGGTGGCTACACCTTC.

J is TRBJ1-2 and V is TRBV5-1; 9 bases line up with TRBD1. With 0 bases clipped from V and 6 bases from J, the junction kept 12 bases outside the gene matches. The CDR3 spans 17 residues. Germline CDR1 is SGHRS and CDR2 is YFSETQ. The chain's CDR3 is CASSLAVGQGSLDGYTF. CDR3 DNA sequence: TGCGCCAGCAGCTTGGCCGTCGGACAGGGGTCGTTAGATGGCTACACCTTC. The entire variable domain, with the rest obtained from reference TRBV5-1 and TRBJ1-2, is as follows: KAGVTQTPRYLIKTRGQQVTLSCSPISGHRSVSWYQQTPGQGLQFLFEYFSETQRNKGNFPGRFSGRQFSNSRSEMNVSTLELGDSALYLCASSLAVGQGSLDGYTFGSGTRLTVV.

The V call is TRBV21-1, the J call TRBJ1-1; TRBD1 is taken as the D call from the table, unchecked against the DNA. TRBV21-1 is assigned pseudogene status. The CDR3 has 15 residues. For the CDR3, the DNA is TGTGCCAGCAGCAGATGTAAACATCAGAACACTGAAGCTTTCTTT. It codes for CASSRCKHQNTEAFF.

This chain uses TRBV5-5 with TRBJ1-5; TRBD1 is a possible D gene (5 bases). This CDR3 is built from 13 residues. The germline CDR1 and CDR2 sequences are SGHKS and YYEKEE (reference sequence). V was trimmed by 5 bases and J by 6 bases, leaving 12 bases between them. The CDR3 nucleotides read TGTGCCAGCAGGAGGACAATAGGTCAGCCCCAGCATTTT. This sequence encodes CASRRTIGQPQHF.

This clone came up once. The gene calls are TRBV19 and TRBJ2-5; D perhaps matches TRBD2 (6 bases). CDR1 is LNHDA and CDR2 is SQIVND in the germline V gene (reference sequence). The CDR3 totals 14 residues. V was clipped by 1 base and J by 4 bases, with 10 bases between them. CDR3 amino acids: CASSIAGEGETQYF. The CDR3 DNA follows: TGTGCCAGTAGTATAGCGGGAGAGGGAGAGACCCAGTACTTC.

DNA for the CDR3: TGTGCCAGCAGCTTGGAGACTAGCGGGAGGGCTTACGAGCAGTACTTC. The encoded protein is CASSLETSGRAYEQYF. The chain carries TRBV7-6 and TRBJ2-7, with 14 bases fitting TRBD2. This CDR3 has 16 amino acids. Trimming removed 3 bases from V and 4 bases from J; junction bases left unmatched: 5. Per the germline V gene, CDR1 is SGHVS and CDR2 is FNYEAQ.

The table lists this clone with a count of one. V gene TRBV6-1 combines with J gene TRBJ1-3; TRBD1 aligns across 7 bases. The CDR3 has 15 amino acids. Germline V gene lookup returns CDR1 MNHNS and CDR2 SASEGT. V lost 7 bases and J lost 2; bases outside the gene matches: 8. CDR3 loop: CASMLTGYAGNTIYF. CDR3 nucleotide sequence: TGTGCCAGCATGTTGACAGGGTATGCTGGAAACACCATATATTTT.

This rearrangement joins TRBV6-1 to TRBJ2-2, with 10 bases that match TRBD2. V trimming: 11 bases; J trimming: 2 bases; junction bases outside the gene matches: 2. Germline CDR1 reads MNHNS; CDR2 reads SASEGT. CDR3 length: 13 amino acids. In DNA form, the CDR3 reads TGTGCCGGACTAGCGGAAAACACCGGGGAGCTGTTTTTT. Protein product: CAGLAENTGELFF.

The chain carries TRBV9 and TRBJ2-3; TRBD1 matches 9 bases. The CDR3 is 14 amino acids. With 0 bases clipped from V and 15 bases from J, the junction kept 11 bases outside the gene matches. Germline CDR1 and CDR2: SGDLS and YYNGEE. CDR3 sequence (DNA): TGTGCCAGCAGCGTAGATCCAGGGACAGGGAACCGATATTTT. Amino acids: CASSVDPGTGNRYF. Variable domain in full (rest from reference TRBV9 and TRBJ2-3): DSGVTQTPKHLITATGQRVTLRCSPRSGDLSVYWYQQSLDQGLQFLIQYYNGEERAKGNILERFSAQQFPDLHSELNLSSLELGDSALYFCASSVDPGTGNRYFGPGTRLTVL.

Note on this clone: Compared with germline, one end of the junction differs, possibly owing to a read error. V and J are TRBV7-7 and TRBJ1-5, with no clear D. The CDR3 runs to 13 residues. Germline CDR1 and CDR2: SSHAT and FNYEAQ (reference sequence). The CDR3 DNA reads TGTGCTAGCAGCTTAGATCTCGGTCAGCCCCAGCATTTT. Encoded protein: CASSLDLGQPQHF.

The chain combines TRBV2 with TRBJ2-3, with D tentatively TRBD2 (6 bases). Trimming pared 7 bases from V and 2 bases from J, leaving 13 bases between. The CDR3 is 14 amino acids. Germline CDR1 and CDR2: SNHLY and FYNNEI. The CDR3 nucleotides read TGTGCCAGCAAATTGGCGGGGTTCACAGATACGCAGTATTTT. Translating gives CASKLAGFTDTQYF.

This CDR3 reads CASSLVGTSGRADEQFF. The CDR3 region has the DNA TGTGCCAGCAGCTTAGTAGGGACTAGCGGGAGGGCTGATGAGCAGTTCTTC. This chain connects TRBV7-6 to TRBJ2-1, with 16 bases lining up with TRBD2. This CDR3 comprises 17 residues. Germline lookup yields CDR1 SGHVS and CDR2 FNYEAQ. Trimming took 1 base from V and 8 from J; bases not matched to a gene: 5.

The rearrangement uses TRBV2 and TRBJ2-2; D remains ambiguous. Trimming removed 1 base from V and 8 bases from J, with 8 bases in between. Germline CDR1 and CDR2: SNHLY and FYNNEI. This CDR3 spans 13 amino acids. The CDR3 loop reads CASSEDPQGELFF. CDR3 sequence (DNA): TGTGCCAGCAGTGAAGACCCACAGGGGGAGCTGTTTTTT.

This chain uses TRBV10-1 with TRBJ2-1, with 10 positions matching TRBD2. This CDR3 is 16 amino acids long. Germline V gene sequence: CDR1 WNHNN, CDR2 SYGVQD (reference sequence). V lost 0 bases, J lost 3 bases, and 2 bases stayed unmatched. The chain's CDR3 is CASSESRTSGYNEQFF. The CDR3 DNA is TGCGCCAGCAGTGAGTCGAGGACTAGCGGCTACAATGAGCAGTTCTTC.

This clone was counted between two and nine times. The V and J genes are TRBV29-1 and TRBJ1-1, with a weak D call TRBD1 (5 bases). Germline V CDR1 and CDR2: SQVTM, ANQGSEA. The CDR3 runs to 12 residues. The ends were cut back, 5 bases at V and 1 base at J, with 8 bases in the middle. This chain's CDR3 is CSVHQGNTEAFF. Here the CDR3 DNA reads TGCAGCGTTCATCAGGGGAACACTGAAGCTTTCTTT.

This sequence joins TRBV9 and TRBJ2-1, with 8 bases that match TRBD2. Losses at the gene ends were 8 bases for V and 1 base for J; bases not matched to a gene: 8. CDR1 is SGDLS and CDR2 is YYNGEE in the germline V gene. The CDR3 extends over 15 amino acids. CDR3 nucleotides: TGTGCCAGTAGGCGGGCGGGAGGTTCCTACAATGAGCAGTTCTTC. It yields the protein CASRRAGGSYNEQFF. Drawing the rest from reference TRBV9 and TRBJ2-1, the complete variable domain is DSGVTQTPKHLITATGQRVTLRCSPRSGDLSVYWYQQSLDQGLQFLIQYYNGEERAKGNILERFSAQQFPDLHSELNLSSLELGDSALYFCASRRAGGSYNEQFFGPGTRLTVL.